This T cell receptor (beta chain) originates from a study of blood T cell repertoires in COVID-19. Background on the study: The origin of the acute and convalescent COVID-19 samples was the United States, Italy and Spain. T cells, B-cell-depleted T cells, or PBMCs provided the cDNA or gDNA that served as material.

Authors' methods: Counts of nucleated cells, estimated from reference gene primer amplification, were obtained. Only in-frame clones appear in the TCRdb table, and some are missing; sequencing was by immunoSEQ multiplex PCR. The DNA gave D and trimming, while V, J and clone size come from that table. Among tens of thousands of clones, about three quarters were seen once, and the ten largest hold approximately 20%. J gave up 1 base and V 7 bases, and 8 bases lay outside the gene matches. Germline V gene data show CDR1 as SEHNR and CDR2 as FQNEAQ (reference sequence). CDR3 size: 15 residues. The receptor's source is a human donor in a cohort sampled during active COVID-19. The chain combines TRBV7-9 with TRBJ2-5; TRBD2 matches at 8 bases. The material sequenced was peripheral blood. The CDR3 sequence: CASTRGGGIQETQYF. In DNA, the CDR3 is TGTGCCAGCACCCGGGGGGGCGGGATCCAAGAGACCCAGTACTTC. Drawing the rest from reference TRBV7-9 and TRBJ2-5, the complete variable domain is DTGVSQNPRHKITKRGQNVTFRCDPISEHNRLYWYRQTLGQGPEFLTYFQNEAQLEKSRLLSDRFSAERPKGSFSTLEIQRTEQGDSAMYLCASTRGGGIQETQYFGPGTRLLVL.